The 4 T cell receptor beta chains listed next were all sequenced from one sample in a study of cytomegalovirus exposure and HLA in healthy donors. PCR employed 60 Vbeta and 13 Jbeta primers. The repertoire was sequenced with immunoSEQ multiplex PCR; TCRdb's copy has only in-frame clones and lacks some. The sample has 150,000 or so clones; about 73% are singletons. Sequencing was done on a sample of PBMCs. The receptors here all came from a man between 40 and 49 years old in good health and CMV-seropositive.

V gene TRBV14 combines with J gene TRBJ1-4; 9 nucleotides agree with TRBD1. CDR3 length: 16 residues. Germline CDR1 SGHDN, CDR2 FVKESK. J gave up 4 bases and V 5 bases, and 8 bases lay outside the gene matches. CDR3 in DNA: TGTGCCAGCAGCAAGACAGGGGGGAGTCTTAATGAAAAACTGTTTTTT. Translating it yields CASSKTGGSLNEKLFF.

This chain uses TRBV7-2 with TRBJ1-2, with D uncertain. CDR3 length: 14 residues. Trimming shortened V by 5 bases and J by 4 bases, and 14 bases separated the two germline ends. From germline, CDR1 is SGHTA and CDR2 FQGNSA. The CDR3 DNA reads TGTGCCAGCAGCCCAAGCCGGGAGGCCTATGGCTACACCTTC. Its translation is CASSPSREAYGYTF.

This clone has only a few counts. The gene calls are TRBV7-9 and TRBJ2-5, with TRBD2 matching 7 bases. The CDR3 contains 16 residues. V gave up 2 bases and J gave up 4 bases; unmatched junction bases: 10. Germline V gene lookup returns CDR1 SEHNR and CDR2 FQNEAQ (reference sequence). The CDR3: CASSLREAWGGETQYF. The CDR3 nucleotides read TGTGCCAGCAGCTTACGGGAGGCGTGGGGTGGAGAGACCCAGTACTTC.

This clone was seen just once. CDR3 residues: CASSSGGYGYTF. CDR3 bases: TGTGCCAGCAGTTCGGGAGGATATGGCTACACCTTC. The chain uses TRBV27 and TRBJ1-2; D gene ambiguous. Germline CDR1 and CDR2: MNHEY and SMNVEV (reference sequence). This CDR3 is built from 12 residues. Trimming left V 4 bases short and J 5 bases short, with 8 bases between.